Listed below are T cell receptor beta chains from one sample, sequenced in a study of shared clonotypes between healthy human individuals. Clones were read by immunoSEQ multiplex PCR, and TCRdb kept only the in-frame ones, dropping some. The sample shows millions of clones, around 93% of them seen only once. Source material: naive CD8+ T cells from PBMCs. These receptors came from a man aged 18 to 29 in good health. Some clones in this sample may be carry-over from other donors' samples. The conserved cysteine and the conserved F or W are not part of the CDR3 here. The order of the fields is CDR3 protein, V gene, J gene.

CDR3 protein: ASSETGYEQY
V gene: TRBV6-1
J gene: TRBJ2-7

CDR3 protein: SVYGTGSTDTQY
V gene: TRBV29-1
J gene: TRBJ2-3

CDR3 protein: ASSPAGAYNEQF
V gene: TRBV7-3
J gene: TRBJ2-1

CDR3 protein: ATQDRISNQPQH
V gene: TRBV28
J gene: TRBJ1-5

CDR3 protein: ASSSSSYNEQF
V gene: TRBV7-2
J gene: TRBJ2-1

CDR3 protein: ASSVGSQASYGYT
V gene: TRBV9
J gene: TRBJ1-2

CDR3 protein: ASSYSDEPYNEQF
V gene: TRBV27
J gene: TRBJ2-1

CDR3 protein: ASSSRDNYEQY
V gene: TRBV11-2
J gene: TRBJ2-7

CDR3 protein: ASSLRRVIAGSDNEQF
V gene: TRBV11-3
J gene: TRBJ2-1

CDR3 protein: ASSPTGAGTGELF
V gene: TRBV13
J gene: TRBJ2-2

CDR3 protein: ASSLMKETGKGLASGNTIY
V gene: TRBV27
J gene: TRBJ1-3

CDR3 protein: ASSSTALAYEQY
V gene: TRBV7-9
J gene: TRBJ2-7

CDR3 protein: ASSLVGLYEQY
V gene: TRBV11-2
J gene: TRBJ2-7

CDR3 protein: ASSPTSGRGTGELF
V gene: TRBV28
J gene: TRBJ2-2

CDR3 protein: ASSSELNYNEQF
V gene: TRBV19
J gene: TRBJ2-1

CDR3 protein: ASSSDGEETQY
V gene: TRBV19
J gene: TRBJ2-5

CDR3 protein: ASSASGQPTEAF
V gene: TRBV9
J gene: TRBJ1-1

CDR3 protein: ASSFEEGYEQY
V gene: TRBV7-3
J gene: TRBJ2-7

CDR3 protein: ASSPRVGQVYGYT
V gene: TRBV27
J gene: TRBJ1-2

CDR3 protein: ASSTRDRVSDGYT
V gene: TRBV28
J gene: TRBJ1-2

CDR3 protein: ASSLAGGPPNEQF
V gene: TRBV7-2
J gene: TRBJ2-1

CDR3 protein: ASNFVGLADTGELF
V gene: TRBV27
J gene: TRBJ2-2

CDR3 protein: ASSFRPLDPLYGYT
V gene: TRBV28
J gene: TRBJ1-2

CDR3 protein: ASTDRVSYEQY
V gene: TRBV11-2
J gene: TRBJ2-7

CDR3 protein: AISESEKRGLNTGELF
V gene: TRBV10-3
J gene: TRBJ2-2

CDR3 protein: ASSLLAGVEGEQY
V gene: TRBV4-2
J gene: TRBJ2-7

CDR3 protein: ASSPGDPYTNYGYT
V gene: TRBV4-1
J gene: TRBJ1-2

CDR3 protein: ASRAGRSTDTQY
V gene: TRBV6-5
J gene: TRBJ2-3

CDR3 protein: ASSPPVGDLGIQY
V gene: TRBV7-9
J gene: TRBJ2-4

CDR3 protein: ASSQLSYNEQF
V gene: TRBV4-2
J gene: TRBJ2-1

CDR3 protein: ASSSRESEQY
V gene: TRBV11-3
J gene: TRBJ2-7

CDR3 protein: SAPVLAEFNEQF
V gene: TRBV29-1
J gene: TRBJ2-1

CDR3 protein: ASSVVGSPTDTQY
V gene: TRBV9
J gene: TRBJ2-3

CDR3 protein: ASSRLAGGRNEQF
V gene: TRBV27
J gene: TRBJ2-1

CDR3 protein: ASREPGQGSEQY
V gene: TRBV10-1
J gene: TRBJ2-7

CDR3 protein: ASSLGLAGEQF
V gene: TRBV7-3
J gene: TRBJ2-1

CDR3 protein: ASSQVYTTRAGGELF
V gene: TRBV4-1
J gene: TRBJ2-2

CDR3 protein: ASSQSTVRLAGENTGELF
V gene: TRBV23-1
J gene: TRBJ2-2

CDR3 protein: ASSHESDTQY
V gene: TRBV27
J gene: TRBJ2-3

CDR3 protein: ASRPNYRGIRSRTEAF
V gene: TRBV5-4
J gene: TRBJ1-1

CDR3 protein: ASSFPDRSYEQY
V gene: TRBV13
J gene: TRBJ2-7

CDR3 protein: AIPPGWGFYNEQF
V gene: TRBV5-1
J gene: TRBJ2-1

CDR3 protein: ASSRAGMNTEAF
V gene: TRBV10-2
J gene: TRBJ1-1

CDR3 protein: ASSSPVQGSYEQY
V gene: TRBV28
J gene: TRBJ2-7

CDR3 protein: ASSYEGHTEAF
V gene: TRBV6-6
J gene: TRBJ1-1

CDR3 protein: ASSLARGSYEQY
V gene: TRBV19
J gene: TRBJ2-7

CDR3 protein: ASRSSRGPNEQF
V gene: TRBV7-9
J gene: TRBJ2-1

CDR3 protein: ASSQEEDRANTDTQY
V gene: TRBV4-3
J gene: TRBJ2-3

CDR3 protein: ASSGRGLAAGWETQY
V gene: TRBV2
J gene: TRBJ2-5

CDR3 protein: ASRETGSGNTIY
V gene: TRBV27
J gene: TRBJ1-3

CDR3 protein: ASSLGGLAFEQY
V gene: TRBV11-2
J gene: TRBJ2-7